Listed here are 23 T cell receptor beta chains from one sample, sequenced in a study of shared clonotypes between healthy human individuals. Clones were sequenced by immunoSEQ multiplex PCR, and TCRdb holds only the in-frame ones, with some missing. The sample carries about a million clones, about 72% recorded once. Material: memory CD4+ T cells from PBMCs. The subset is: CD45RA-negative fraction. These TCRs come from a man aged 18-30 years in good health. Some clones in this sample may be carry-over from other donors' samples.

The gene calls are TRBV7-9 and TRBJ2-7, with 9 bases identical to TRBD1. Germline CDR1 and CDR2: SEHNR and FQNEAQ (reference sequence). With V trimmed by 7 bases and J by 2 bases, 15 bases remained unmatched. This CDR3 contains 17 residues. The CDR3 is CASTPLFRDRVPYEQYF. DNA for the CDR3: TGTGCCAGCACCCCCCTCTTCAGGGACAGGGTCCCCTACGAGCAGTACTTC.

This chain connects TRBV30 to TRBJ2-1; 7 bases are a match to TRBD2. V lost 3 bases and J lost 13; bases outside the gene matches: 6. Germline V gene lookup returns CDR1 GTSNPN and CDR2 SVGIG (reference sequence). CDR3 length: 11 residues. CDR3 protein: CAWSPTSDQFF. In DNA, the CDR3 is TGTGCCTGGAGCCCAACTAGCGACCAGTTCTTC.

J is TRBJ1-5 and V is TRBV27; D ambiguous. The germline V gene has CDR1 MNHEY and CDR2 SMNVEV (reference sequence). V lost 4 bases to trimming and J lost 2 bases, with 12 bases between them. This CDR3 spans 15 amino acids. The chain's CDR3 is CASSSYGVGNQPQHF. In DNA, the CDR3 is TGTGCCAGCAGTTCCTACGGGGTGGGCAATCAGCCCCAGCATTTT.

This chain uses TRBV29-1 with TRBJ1-1, with no clear D. The CDR3 covers 14 residues. V lost 7 bases and J 4 bases, leaving 19 bases between the germline ends. In germline, CDR1 is SQVTM, CDR2 ANQGSEA. CDR3 loop: CSASSESLGTEAFF. The CDR3, as DNA: TGCAGCGCCTCATCAGAGAGTCTGGGCACTGAAGCTTTCTTT.

This sequence joins TRBV18 and TRBJ1-1; no clear D. CDR1 KGHSH and CDR2 LQKENI come from the germline V gene. The CDR3 is 14 residues long. The V and J ends lost 3 bases and 3 bases respectively, with 11 bases between them. CDR3 DNA: TGTGCCAGCTCACCTTATACAGAACACACTGAAGCTTTCTTT. It encodes CASSPYTEHTEAFF.

This rearrangement joins TRBV11-3 to TRBJ2-3, with a tentative D call TRBD2 (6 bases). V lost 0 bases, J lost 3 bases, and 13 bases lay in between. CDR3 length: 16 residues. Per germline, CDR1 SGHNT and CDR2 YENEEA. This chain's CDR3 is CASSLDAGRSTDTQYF. CDR3 DNA sequence: TGTGCCAGCAGCTTAGATGCGGGGCGTAGTACAGATACGCAGTATTTT.

The CDR3 region is CASSPSANSPYEQYF. The CDR3 bases are TGTGCCAGCAGCCCATCAGCGAACTCCCCGTACGAGCAGTACTTC. The chain is built from TRBV11-2 and TRBJ2-7, with no clear D. Germline CDR1 is SGHAT and CDR2 is FQNNGV. The CDR3 contains 15 residues. Trimming shortened V by 5 bases and J by 4 bases, and 18 bases separated the two germline ends.

The CDR3, as DNA: TGTGCCAGCAGTCCACCGACACCCAACATTCAGTACTTC. Translated: CASSPPTPNIQYF. The J gene is TRBJ2-4, the V gene TRBV28, with D uncertain. Trimming removed 5 bases at V and 7 bases at J, with 12 bases between. Germline V gene data show CDR1 as MDHEN and CDR2 as SYDVKM. The CDR3 has 13 residues.

This clone occurred once. Distinct nucleotide sequences in the sample also encode this CDR3. The V call is TRBV7-9, the J call TRBJ2-3; a possible D gene is TRBD2 (6 bases). V gave up 3 bases and J gave up 0 bases, with 10 bases separating them. Germline V gene data show CDR1 as SEHNR and CDR2 as FQNEAQ (reference sequence). The CDR3 is made up of 15 amino acids. The CDR3 DNA is TGTGCCAGCAGCTTTTCCAGCGGGAGCACAGATACGCAGTATTTT. Protein product: CASSFSSGSTDTQYF. Drawing the rest from reference TRBV7-9 and TRBJ2-3, the complete variable domain is DTGVSQNPRHKITKRGQNVTFRCDPISEHNRLYWYRQTLGQGPEFLTYFQNEAQLEKSRLLSDRFSAERPKGSFSTLEIQRTEQGDSAMYLCASSFSSGSTDTQYFGPGTRLTVL.

The chain couples TRBV6-1 to TRBJ2-7; D perhaps matches TRBD1 (6 bases). V was shortened by 5 bases and J by 5 bases, with 13 bases between the two germline ends. CDR1 is MNHNS, CDR2 SASEGT, per germline. CDR3 size: 13 residues. DNA of the CDR3: TGTGCCAGCAGTTGGCAGGGGTTCGACGAGCAGTACTTC. Translated, it gives CASSWQGFDEQYF.

Only a few counts were recorded for this clone. The chain joins TRBV5-1 to TRBJ2-3, with TRBD2 matching over 13 bases. This CDR3 contains 17 residues. V lost 3 bases, J lost 1 base, and 5 bases stayed unmatched. From germline, CDR1 is SGHRS and CDR2 YFSETQ. CDR3 sequence reads: CASSSGLAGTRTDTQYF. In DNA, the CDR3 is TGCGCCAGCAGCTCGGGACTAGCGGGGACACGCACAGATACGCAGTATTTT.

The gene calls are TRBV5-1 and TRBJ2-7, with TRBD1 identical over 7 bases. The CDR3 consists of 13 residues. Trimming took 4 bases from V and 7 from J; bases not matched to a gene: 8. CDR1 and CDR2 (germline): SGHRS, YFSETQ. CDR3 amino acids: CASSRTGYLEQYF. CDR3 sequence (DNA): TGCGCCAGCAGCAGGACAGGTTATCTAGAGCAGTACTTC.

CDR3 coding DNA: TGTGCCACCAGCTCACAGGGAGGCACTGAAGCTTTCTTT. Its protein is CATSSQGGTEAFF. The rearrangement uses TRBV15 and TRBJ1-1, with TRBD1 as a possible D gene (6 bases). V lost 5 bases and J 4 bases, leaving 11 bases between the germline ends. CDR1 is LNHNV, CDR2 YYDKDF, per germline (reference sequence). The CDR3 is 13 residues long.

The rearrangement links TRBV18 to TRBJ2-5; TRBD1 is a possible D gene (6 bases). Trimming shortened V by 2 bases and J by 5 bases, and 24 bases separated the two germline ends. The V gene's germline CDR1 is KGHSH and CDR2 LQKENI. The length of the CDR3 is 18 residues. The CDR3 reads CASSPVNRGGSSGETQYF. CDR3 nucleotides: TGTGCCAGCTCACCAGTCAACCGAGGGGGTAGCTCTGGGGAGACCCAGTACTTC.

In its sample, this clone was seen a few times. The rearrangement joins TRBV28 to TRBJ1-1; no firm D call. There are 11 residues in the CDR3. The germline V gene encodes CDR1 MDHEN and CDR2 SYDVKM. Deletions cut 6 bases from V and 7 bases from J, with 9 bases between. The CDR3 nucleotides are TGTGCCAGCAGCTGGGAGAGTGAAGCTTTCTTT. As protein: CASSWESEAFF.

This clone was detected only a few times. The chain is built from TRBV5-1 and TRBJ1-1, with no clear D. Germline V gives CDR1 SGHRS, CDR2 YFSETQ. Trimming took off 1 base at V and 2 bases at J, with 9 bases between the two ends. This CDR3 has 14 residues. The CDR3 here is CASSLQPANTEAFF. CDR3 nucleotide sequence: TGCGCCAGCAGCTTGCAGCCCGCCAACACTGAAGCTTTCTTT.

J is TRBJ2-7 and V is TRBV4-1; D is possibly TRBD1 (6 bases). Trimming left V 1 base short and J 2 bases short, with 9 bases between. The germline V gene has CDR1 MGHRA and CDR2 YSYEKL. The CDR3 totals 14 residues. This CDR3 reads CASSQVAGAYEQYF. DNA of the CDR3: TGCGCCAGCAGCCAAGTAGCAGGGGCCTACGAGCAGTACTTC.

This clone was detected once. The CDR3 ends on some other residue instead of the conserved phenylalanine or tryptophan, so this is likely a read error. The DNA is left out, because the CDR3 cannot be placed on it with certainty; the CDR3 is given as TCRdb lists it. The chain employs TRBV19 and TRBJ2-2. From its first to its last residue, the CDR3 has 10 amino acids. Germline lookup yields CDR1 LNHDA and CDR2 SQIVND (reference sequence). The chain's CDR3 is CASSSSAHQP.

This sequence joins TRBV28 and TRBJ1-1; D unresolved. CDR1 is MDHEN, CDR2 SYDVKM, per germline. This CDR3 contains 14 residues. V was shortened by 3 bases and J by 0 bases, with 8 bases between the two germline ends. The CDR3 spells CASSFRTMNTEAFF. As DNA, the CDR3 is TGTGCCAGCAGTTTCCGGACGATGAACACTGAAGCTTTCTTT.

CDR3 sequence reads: CATKGEGQVNQPQHF. The CDR3 DNA sequence: TGTGCCACTAAGGGGGAGGGGCAGGTGAATCAGCCCCAGCATTTT. J is TRBJ1-5 and V is TRBV19, with TRBD1 as a possible D gene (6 bases). The CDR3 covers 15 residues. CDR1 is LNHDA and CDR2 is SQIVND in the germline V gene (reference sequence). V lost 10 bases and J lost 4, with 20 bases in between.

The chain employs TRBV2 and TRBJ1-1; 8 positions agree with TRBD1. Per germline, CDR1 SNHLY and CDR2 FYNNEI. With 6 bases clipped from V and 2 bases from J, the junction kept 5 bases outside the gene matches. The CDR3 has 14 residues. CDR3 coding DNA: TGTGCCAGCAGGGGGGACAGGACCAACACTGAAGCTTTCTTT. The encoded protein is CASRGDRTNTEAFF.

This sequence joins TRBV7-9 and TRBJ2-1, with 7 bases identical to TRBD2. Germline V gene data show CDR1 as SEHNR and CDR2 as FQNEAQ (reference sequence). The CDR3 length is 15 residues. V shed 5 bases and J 1 base; nucleotides not matched to a gene: 5. The CDR3 region is CASSERGTSYNEQFF. The CDR3, as DNA: TGTGCCAGCAGCGAGCGGGGAACGTCCTACAATGAGCAGTTCTTC.

The chain recombines TRBV5-1 with TRBJ2-2; D remains unclear. V lost 3 bases to trimming and J lost 4 bases, with 10 bases between them. The germline V gene encodes CDR1 SGHRS and CDR2 YFSETQ. The CDR3 sequence is 14 residues long. The CDR3 DNA reads TGCGCCAGCAGCTCTTACATGGGCACCGGGGAGCTGTTTTTT. This codes for CASSSYMGTGELFF.